This note documents a single T cell receptor (beta chain) sequence. This record comes from a study of CD8 T cells in Susac syndrome. An input of about 0.5 to 1 ug of RNA was subjected to reverse transcription using random hexamers. TCR beta CDR3 was amplified by immunoSEQ covering 54 Vbeta and 13 Jbeta. MiXCR, applied by TCRdb to the immunoSEQ multiplex PCR reads, yields one record per CDR3 protein. The sample contains just under 150,000 distinct CDR3 sequences, roughly 94% of which appear only once. CDR3 length: 18 amino acids. The J segment lost 4 bases and the V segment lost 8 bases, leaving 19 bases of the junction unmatched.

The chain has TRBV12-3 or TRBV12-4 and TRBJ2-7; 11 bases align to TRBD1. The sequenced sample was CD4+ T cells from PBMCs. The source of this sequence is a human donor in good health. CDR3 loop: CASSNLRMVGQGVYEQYF. CDR3 DNA: TGTGCCAGCTCCAATCTCCGGATGGTGGGACAGGGGGTTTACGAGCAGTACTTC.